This T cell receptor (beta chain) stems from a study of control samples from healthy donors and cancer patients. In this sample, this clone turned up once. The repertoire was sequenced with immunoSEQ multiplex PCR; TCRdb's copy has only in-frame clones and lacks some. The sample records some 99,000 clones, 80% to 90% being singletons. Trimming shortened V by 2 bases and J by 7 bases, and 17 bases separated the two germline ends. The CDR3 covers 14 residues. The germline gives CDR1 GTSNPN, CDR2 SVGIG (reference sequence). The V and J genes are TRBV30 and TRBJ2-5, with a tentative D call TRBD1 (5 bases). This TCR was recovered from a woman between 50 and 59 years old in good health. The specimen sequenced was blood. This CDR3 reads CAWSHRKNPGTQYF. The CDR3 coding sequence is TGTGCCTGGAGTCACAGGAAAAACCCAGGGACCCAGTACTTC.